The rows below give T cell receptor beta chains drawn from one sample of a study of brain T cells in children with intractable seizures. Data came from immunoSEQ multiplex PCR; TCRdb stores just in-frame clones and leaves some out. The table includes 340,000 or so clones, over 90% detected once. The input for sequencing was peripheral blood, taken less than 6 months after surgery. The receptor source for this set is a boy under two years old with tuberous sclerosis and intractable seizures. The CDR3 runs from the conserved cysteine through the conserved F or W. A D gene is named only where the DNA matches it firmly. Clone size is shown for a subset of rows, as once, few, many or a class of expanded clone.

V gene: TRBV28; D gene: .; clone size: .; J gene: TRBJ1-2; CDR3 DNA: TGTGCCAGCAGTCCTGCCCCCAAATATGGCTACACCTTC; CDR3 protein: CASSPAPKYGYTF
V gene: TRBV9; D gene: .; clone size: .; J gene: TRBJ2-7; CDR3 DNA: TGTGCCAGCAGCCTAGAGGGACACGATCCATCCTACGAGCAGTACTTC; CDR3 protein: CASSLEGHDPSYEQYF
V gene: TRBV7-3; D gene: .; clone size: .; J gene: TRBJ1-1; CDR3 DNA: TGTGCCAGCAGCCGAACAGGGAACACTGAAGCTTTCTTT; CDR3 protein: CASSRTGNTEAFF
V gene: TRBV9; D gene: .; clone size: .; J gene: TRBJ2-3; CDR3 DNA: TGTGCCAGCAGCGTCAGGGGCGGTATTGGGGGGAGCACAGATACGCAGTATTTT; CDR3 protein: CASSVRGGIGGSTDTQYF
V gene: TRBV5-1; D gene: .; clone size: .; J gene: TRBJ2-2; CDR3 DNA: TGCGCCAGCAGCAAATATACCAACACGGAGCTGTTTTTT; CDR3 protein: CASSKYTNTELFF
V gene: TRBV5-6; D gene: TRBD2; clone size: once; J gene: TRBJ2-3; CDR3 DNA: TGTGCCAGCAGCTTGGGACTATACGGGGGGACGGATACGCAGTATTTT; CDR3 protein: CASSLGLYGGTDTQYF
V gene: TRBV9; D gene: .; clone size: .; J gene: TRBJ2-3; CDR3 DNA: TGTGCCAGCAGCGTACGGTCTAACACAGATACGCAGTATTTT; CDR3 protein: CASSVRSNTDTQYF
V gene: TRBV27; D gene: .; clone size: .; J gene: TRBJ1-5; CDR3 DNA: TGTGCCAGCAGTTTGGGCAGCAATCAGCCCCAGCATTTT; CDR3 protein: CASSLGSNQPQHF
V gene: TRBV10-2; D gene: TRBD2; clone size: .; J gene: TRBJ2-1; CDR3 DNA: TGCGCCAGCGTCGAACTAGCGGGCCTCCTCAATGAGCAGTTCTTC; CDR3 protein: CASVELAGLLNEQFF
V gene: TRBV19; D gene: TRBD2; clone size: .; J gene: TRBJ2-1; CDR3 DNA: TGTGCCAGTAGTGAGGGACTAGCGGGCTACAATGAGCAGTTCTTC; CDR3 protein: CASSEGLAGYNEQFF
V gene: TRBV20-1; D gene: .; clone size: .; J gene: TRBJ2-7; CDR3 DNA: TGCAGTGCTAGTGGGACGGGTGTTCTAGAGCAGTACTTC; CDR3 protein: CSASGTGVLEQYF
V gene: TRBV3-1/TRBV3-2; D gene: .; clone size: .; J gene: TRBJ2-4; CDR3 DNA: TGTGCCAGCAGCCAAGACTGGGGGTCCGGGATTCAGTACTTC; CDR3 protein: CASSQDWGSGIQYF
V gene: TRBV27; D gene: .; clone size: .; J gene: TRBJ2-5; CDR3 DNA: TGTGCCAGCATGCGAGGGGAGACCCAGTACTTC; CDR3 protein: CASMRGETQYF
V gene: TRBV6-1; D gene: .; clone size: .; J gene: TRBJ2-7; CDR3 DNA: TGTGCCAGCAGTGAAGGTTCCCTGGGGGGCTACGAGCAGTACTTC; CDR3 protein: CASSEGSLGGYEQYF
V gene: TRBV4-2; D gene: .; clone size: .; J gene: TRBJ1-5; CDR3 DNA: TGTGCCAGCAGCCAAGAGGGCAGGGATGGGCAGCCCCAGCATTTT; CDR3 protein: CASSQEGRDGQPQHF
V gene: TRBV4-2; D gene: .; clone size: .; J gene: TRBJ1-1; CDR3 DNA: TGTGCCAGCAGCCAAGGGCCGCTCACTGAAGCTTTCTTT; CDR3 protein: CASSQGPLTEAFF
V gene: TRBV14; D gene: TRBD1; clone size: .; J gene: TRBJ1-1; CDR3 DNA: TGTGCCAGCAGCCGACAGGGAACTGAAGCTTTCTTT; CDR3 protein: CASSRQGTEAFF
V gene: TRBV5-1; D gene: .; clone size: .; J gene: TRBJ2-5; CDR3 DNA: TGCGCCAGCAGCTTGTTTGGTAGCGGAGACGAAGAGACCCAGTACTTC; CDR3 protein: CASSLFGSGDEETQYF
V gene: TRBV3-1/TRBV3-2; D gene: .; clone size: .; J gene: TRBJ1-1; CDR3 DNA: TGTGCCAGCAGTTACACAGAGGACACTGAAGCTTTCTTT; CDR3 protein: CASSYTEDTEAFF
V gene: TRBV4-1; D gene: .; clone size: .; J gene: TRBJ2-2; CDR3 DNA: TGCGCCAGCAGCCAAGATTTCAACTTCCTAGGCGACACCGGGGAGCTGTTTTTT; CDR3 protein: CASSQDFNFLGDTGELFF
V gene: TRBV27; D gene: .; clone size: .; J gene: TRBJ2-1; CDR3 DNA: TGTGCCAGCAGTTTATCGGGGGGTCCTGAGCAGTTCTTC; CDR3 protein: CASSLSGGPEQFF
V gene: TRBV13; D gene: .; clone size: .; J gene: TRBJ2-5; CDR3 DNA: TGTGCCAGCAGCTTAAGGGGGTCCGGGGAGACCCAGTACTTC; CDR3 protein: CASSLRGSGETQYF
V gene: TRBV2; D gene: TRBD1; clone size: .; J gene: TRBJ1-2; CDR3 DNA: TGTGCCAGCAGCCTTATACAGGGGTCGGCCTATGGCTACACCTTC; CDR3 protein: CASSLIQGSAYGYTF
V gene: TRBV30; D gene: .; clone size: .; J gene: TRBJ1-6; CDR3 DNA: TGTGCCTGGAGTGTAAGCTCCTATAATTCACCCCTCCACTTT; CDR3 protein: CAWSVSSYNSPLHF
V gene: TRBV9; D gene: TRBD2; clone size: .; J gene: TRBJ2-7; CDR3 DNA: TGTGCCAGCAGCGTAGGCTCTAGCGGGGGGGCTTACGAGCAGTACTTC; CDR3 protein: CASSVGSSGGAYEQYF
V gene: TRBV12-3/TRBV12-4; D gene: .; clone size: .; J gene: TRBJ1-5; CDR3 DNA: TGTGCCAGCAGCCGACGCCTTGGCCAGCCCCAGCATTTT; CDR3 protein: CASSRRLGQPQHF
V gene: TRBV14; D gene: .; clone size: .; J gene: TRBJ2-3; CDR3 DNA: TGTGCCAGCAGCCAAGTACGGGCCGCCTACAGAGATACGCAGTATTTT; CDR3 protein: CASSQVRAAYRDTQYF
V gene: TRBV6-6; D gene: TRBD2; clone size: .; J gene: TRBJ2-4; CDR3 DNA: TGTGCCAGCCTTGGACGGGAGGACATTCAGTACTTC; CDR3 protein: CASLGREDIQYF
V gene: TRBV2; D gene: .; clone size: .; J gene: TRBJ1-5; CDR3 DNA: TGTGCCAGCAGTGATTCGGGGAGGTTTAATCAGCCCCAGCATTTT; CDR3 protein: CASSDSGRFNQPQHF
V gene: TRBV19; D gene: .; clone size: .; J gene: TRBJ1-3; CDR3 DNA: TGTGCCAGTAGTATAACCGCGCTCTCTGGAAACACCATATATTTT; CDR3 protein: CASSITALSGNTIYF
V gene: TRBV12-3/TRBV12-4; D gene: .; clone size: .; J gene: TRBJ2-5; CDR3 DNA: TGTGCCAGCAGTTTAATAGCCTTGGAGACCCAGTACTTC; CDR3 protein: CASSLIALETQYF
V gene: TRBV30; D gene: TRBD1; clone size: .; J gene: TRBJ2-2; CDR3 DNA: TGTGCCTGGGCCGGGACAGGGCGCGCCGGGGAGCTGTTTTTT; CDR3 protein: CAWAGTGRAGELFF
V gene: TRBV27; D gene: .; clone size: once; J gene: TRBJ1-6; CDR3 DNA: TGTGCCAGCAGTTTTTCCTATAATTCACCCCTCCACTTT; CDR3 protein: CASSFSYNSPLHF
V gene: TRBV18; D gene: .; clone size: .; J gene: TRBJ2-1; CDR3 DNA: TGTGCCAGCTCCCCCCGTTTCAATGAGCAGTTCTTC; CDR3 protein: CASSPRFNEQFF
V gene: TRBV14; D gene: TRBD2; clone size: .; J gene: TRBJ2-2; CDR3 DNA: TGTGCCAGCAGCCCACGGGGGGCGAACACCGGGGAGCTGTTTTTT; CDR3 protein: CASSPRGANTGELFF
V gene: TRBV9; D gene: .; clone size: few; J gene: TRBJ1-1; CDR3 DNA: TGTGCCAGCAGCCCTGACAAACCTTCTGAAGCTTTCTTT; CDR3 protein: CASSPDKPSEAFF
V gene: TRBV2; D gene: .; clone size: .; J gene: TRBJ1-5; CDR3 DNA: TGTGCCAGCGCGTCGGACCTAACCCCCCAGCATTTT; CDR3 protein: CASASDLTPQHF
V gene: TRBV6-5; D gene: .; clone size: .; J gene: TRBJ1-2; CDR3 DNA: TGTGCCAGCAGTTACGGGCCAGGTAGAGAGAGCTATGGCTACACCTTC; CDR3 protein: CASSYGPGRESYGYTF
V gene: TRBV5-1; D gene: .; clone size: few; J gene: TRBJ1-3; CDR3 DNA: TGCGCCAGCAGCCTAAATGGAAACACCATATATTTT; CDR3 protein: CASSLNGNTIYF
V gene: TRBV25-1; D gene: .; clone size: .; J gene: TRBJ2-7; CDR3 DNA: TGTGCCAGCAGTTGGGGGTTAGGCGAGCAGTACTTC; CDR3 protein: CASSWGLGEQYF
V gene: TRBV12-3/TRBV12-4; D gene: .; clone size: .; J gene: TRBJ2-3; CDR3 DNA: TGTGCCAGCAGTCCGGCATGGGATACGCAGTATTTT; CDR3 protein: CASSPAWDTQYF
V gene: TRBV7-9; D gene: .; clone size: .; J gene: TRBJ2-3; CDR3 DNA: TGTGCCAGCAGCTCTAGGTATCTGCAGAACAGAACTAGCACAGATACGCAGTATTTT; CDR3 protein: CASSSRYLQNRTSTDTQYF
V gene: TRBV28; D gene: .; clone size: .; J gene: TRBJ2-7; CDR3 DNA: TGTGCCAGCAGCCTCGCCGGGGGTGACTACGAGCAGTACTTC; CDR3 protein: CASSLAGGDYEQYF
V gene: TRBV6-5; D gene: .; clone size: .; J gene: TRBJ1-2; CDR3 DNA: TGTGCCAGCAGTTACGGGGGAAGATATGGCTACACCTTC; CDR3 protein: CASSYGGRYGYTF
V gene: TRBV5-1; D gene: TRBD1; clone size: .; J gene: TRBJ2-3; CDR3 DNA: TGCGCCAGCAGCTGGACAGGGGGCACAGATACGCAGTATTTT; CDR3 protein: CASSWTGGTDTQYF
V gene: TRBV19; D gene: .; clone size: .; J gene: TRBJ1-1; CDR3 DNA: TGTGCCAGTAGTAACCCACGATTCAGGGTGGGGGTGAACACTGAAGCTTTCTTT; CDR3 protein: CASSNPRFRVGVNTEAFF
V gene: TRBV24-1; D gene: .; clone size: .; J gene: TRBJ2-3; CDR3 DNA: TGTGCCACCAGTGGACAGAAGGATACAGATACGCAGTATTTT; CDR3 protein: CATSGQKDTDTQYF
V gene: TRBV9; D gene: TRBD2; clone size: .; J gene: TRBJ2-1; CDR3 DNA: TGTGCCAGCAGCCGAACTAGCGGTCCGGGGTATGAGCAGTTCTTC; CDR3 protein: CASSRTSGPGYEQFF
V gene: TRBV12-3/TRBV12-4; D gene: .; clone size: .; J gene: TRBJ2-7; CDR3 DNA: TGTGCCAGCAGTCTCACTAGATTGGGTGAGCAGTACTTC; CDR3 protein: CASSLTRLGEQYF
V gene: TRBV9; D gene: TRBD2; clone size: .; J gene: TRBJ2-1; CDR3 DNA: TGTGCCAGCAGCGTAGACGCTAGCGGGAGAGGTGAGCAGTTCTTC; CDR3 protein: CASSVDASGRGEQFF
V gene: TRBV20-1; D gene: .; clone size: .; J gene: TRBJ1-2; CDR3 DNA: TGCAGTGCTAGGATAAATGGCTACACCTTC; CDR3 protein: CSARINGYTF
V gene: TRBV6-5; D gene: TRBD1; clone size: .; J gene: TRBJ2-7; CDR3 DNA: TGTGCCAGCAGTTACCTGGACAGGGAGGCGAGCGAGCAGTACTTC; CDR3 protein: CASSYLDREASEQYF
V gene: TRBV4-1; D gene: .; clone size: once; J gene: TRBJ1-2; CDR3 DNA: TGCGCCAGCAGCCAATGGGGTAGGCACTATGGCTACACCTTC; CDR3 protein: CASSQWGRHYGYTF
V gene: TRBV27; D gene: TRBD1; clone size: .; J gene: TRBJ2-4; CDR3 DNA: TGTGCCAGCAGTCTCTACGGACAGGGGGCTTCACACATTCAGTACTTC; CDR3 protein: CASSLYGQGASHIQYF
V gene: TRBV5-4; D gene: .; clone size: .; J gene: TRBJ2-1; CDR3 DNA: TGTGCCAGCATGAGCGGGCCCAGCTCCTACAATGAGCAGTTCTTC; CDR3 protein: CASMSGPSSYNEQFF
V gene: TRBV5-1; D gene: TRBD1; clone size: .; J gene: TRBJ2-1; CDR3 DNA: TGCGCCAGCAGCGCCGACAGGGGATACAATGAGCAGTTCTTC; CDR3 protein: CASSADRGYNEQFF
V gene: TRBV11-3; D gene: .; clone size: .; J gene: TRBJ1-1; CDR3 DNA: TGTGCCAGCAGCTTGGAGGGGACACTGAACACTGAAGCTTTCTTT; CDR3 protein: CASSLEGTLNTEAFF
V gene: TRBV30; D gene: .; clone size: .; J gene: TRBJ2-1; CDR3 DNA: TGTGCCTGGATCACCGGGAAACAAGAGAACAATGAGCAGTTCTTC; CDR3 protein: CAWITGKQENNEQFF